These 19 T cell receptor beta chains were all obtained from the same sample, sequenced in a study of blood T cell repertoires in COVID-19. Here immunoSEQ multiplex PCR was the method, and the copy in TCRdb shows in-frame clones only, minus some. The profile shows more than 100,000 clones, roughly 88% of them singletons. Specimen: peripheral blood. These receptor sequences come from a woman aged 45-65 years with active or convalescent COVID-19.

This clone showed up just a few times. The chain employs TRBV11-2 and TRBJ1-5, with D tentatively TRBD1 (5 bases). The CDR3 is made up of 17 amino acids. Per germline, CDR1 SGHAT and CDR2 FQNNGV. V was pared by 4 bases and J by 1 base, with 17 bases between. Here the CDR3 DNA reads TGTGCCAGCAGCTCCGGCGCCGGGGGTGGCAGCAATCAGCCCCAGCATTTT. Its protein product is CASSSGAGGGSNQPQHF.

This chain links TRBV5-1 with TRBJ2-1; 10 bases are shared with TRBD1. This CDR3 is built from 15 residues. Per the germline V gene, CDR1 is SGHRS and CDR2 is YFSETQ. With 7 bases clipped from V and 3 bases from J, the junction kept 7 bases outside the gene matches. The CDR3 DNA sequence: TGCGCCAGCGGCCCGGGACAGGGGTACTACAATGAGCAGTTCTTC. As protein: CASGPGQGYYNEQFF.

The rearrangement links TRBV27 to TRBJ2-7; 11 bases match TRBD2. V trimming: 3 bases; J trimming: 2 bases; junction bases outside the gene matches: 3. The CDR3 has 15 amino acids. Germline-derived CDR1 and CDR2 are MNHEY and SMNVEV (reference sequence). CDR3 sequence reads: CASSFSGRAPYEQYF. DNA for the CDR3: TGTGCCAGCAGTTTTAGCGGGAGGGCCCCCTACGAGCAGTACTTC.

The chain recombines TRBV2 with TRBJ2-2; 14 bases fit TRBD2. CDR3 length equals 16 residues. The germline V gene encodes CDR1 SNHLY and CDR2 FYNNEI. The V segment lost 6 bases and the J segment 7 bases; nucleotides outside the gene matches: 7. CDR3 bases: TGTGCCAGCAGCTCTGGACTAGCGGGAGGTAGCGGGGAGCTGTTTTTT. Translation gives CASSSGLAGGSGELFF.

The gene calls are TRBV6-5 and TRBJ2-1; D possibly corresponds to TRBD2 (6 bases). The CDR3 is made up of 16 amino acids. Germline V CDR1 and CDR2: MNHEY, SVGAGI. Trimming took 4 bases from V and 4 from J, leaving 17 bases between them. The CDR3 coding sequence is TGTGCCAGCAGTTCCCTAGCGTCCTCTAGTTACAATGAGCAGTTCTTC. Protein sequence: CASSSLASSSYNEQFF.

The chain combines TRBV12-3 or TRBV12-4 with TRBJ1-3; unclear D gene. V was cut by 6 bases and J by 2 bases, with 8 bases left in between. The CDR3 is made up of 13 amino acids. CDR3 in DNA: TGTGCCAGCAGAACTTCACCTGGAAACACCATATATTTT. As protein: CASRTSPGNTIYF.

J is TRBJ2-3 and V is TRBV2; 7 nucleotides match TRBD2. Trimming took 6 bases from V and 11 from J; bases not matched to a gene: 8. The CDR3 is 12 residues long. Germline V gene lookup returns CDR1 SNHLY and CDR2 FYNNEI. CDR3 nucleotide sequence: TGTGCCAGCAGCGCAGGGAGGGGTAAGCAGTATTTT. Its translation is CASSAGRGKQYF.

The chain uses TRBV24-1 and TRBJ2-1; 9 nucleotides match TRBD1. Germline V CDR1 and CDR2: KGHDR, SFDVKD. This CDR3 spans 19 amino acids. Trimming cost V 4 bases and J 2 bases; bases outside gene matches: 14. CDR3 DNA sequence: TGTGCCACCAGTGAAGCGGGACAGGGTGCGGGAAGCGCCTACAATGAGCAGTTCTTC. Encoded protein: CATSEAGQGAGSAYNEQFF.

V is TRBV11-2 and J is TRBJ2-7; the match to TRBD1 covers 8 bases. CDR3 length: 14 residues. J gave up 3 bases and V 7 bases, and 8 bases lay outside the gene matches. The germline V gene has CDR1 SGHAT and CDR2 FQNNGV. The CDR3 region is CASIKDRGYYEQYF. The CDR3 DNA reads TGTGCCAGCATCAAAGACAGGGGTTACTACGAGCAGTACTTC.

This clone appeared a single time. The V and J genes are TRBV6-6 and TRBJ1-6; 9 bases are shared with TRBD1. V shed 2 bases and J 9 bases; nucleotides not matched to a gene: 5. Germline CDR1 is MNHNY and CDR2 is SVGAGI (reference sequence). This CDR3 has 15 residues. CDR3 bases: TGTGCCAGCAGTTACGGGACAGGGTGGAGTTCACCCCTCCACTTT. It translates to CASSYGTGWSSPLHF.

This clone was seen only once. The rearrangement joins TRBV4-3 to TRBJ1-2, with 7 positions matching TRBD1. The V and J ends lost 3 bases and 8 bases, in that order; junction bases with no gene match: 12. The CDR3 length is 15 residues. CDR1 is LGHNA, CDR2 YSLEER, per germline. The CDR3: CASSHADRVVGGYTF. The DNA for the CDR3 is TGCGCCAGCAGCCACGCCGACAGGGTGGTAGGGGGCTACACCTTC.

This clone was seen a few times. The rearrangement links TRBV3-1 (or the pseudogene TRBV3-2) to TRBJ1-1, with a weak D call TRBD1 (6 bases). The V and J ends lost 1 base and 8 bases respectively, with 11 bases between them. Germline V gene lookup returns CDR1 LGHDT and CDR2 YNNKEL (reference sequence). The CDR3 length is 13 residues. This CDR3 reads CASSQGGGAEAFF. CDR3 nucleotide sequence: TGTGCCAGCAGCCAAGGAGGGGGGGCCGAAGCTTTCTTT.

The CDR3 nucleotides are TGTGCCAGCAGCCTTGCATGGACTAGCGGGAGGTACAATGAGCAGTTCTTC. Its protein product is CASSLAWTSGRYNEQFF. The rearrangement uses TRBV4-2 and TRBJ2-1; 14 positions match TRBD2. This CDR3 region has 17 residues. J was trimmed by 4 bases and V by 4 bases; bases with no gene match: 6. Germline CDR1 reads LGHNA; CDR2 reads YNFKEQ.

The chain links TRBV28 to TRBJ1-2; D is unresolved. Germline V gene data show CDR1 as MDHEN and CDR2 as SYDVKM. The CDR3 spans 12 residues. Between the trimmed V and J ends, which lost 1 base and 6 bases, there was a span of 6 bases. As DNA, the CDR3 is TGTGCCAGCAGTTTATCCGGGGATGGCTACACCTTC. This sequence encodes CASSLSGDGYTF.

The rearrangement links TRBV28 to TRBJ2-3; 8 bases match TRBD2. The junction had 2 bases not matched to a gene; V was cut back by 9 bases and J by 0 bases. The germline V gene encodes CDR1 MDHEN and CDR2 SYDVKM. This CDR3 comprises 13 residues. CDR3 coding DNA: TGTGCCAGTCGGGGGGGGAGCACAGATACGCAGTATTTT. Translating gives CASRGGSTDTQYF. The full variable domain, rest sourced from reference TRBV28 and TRBJ2-3, is DVKVTQSSRYLVKRTGEKVFLECVQDMDHENMFWYRQDPGLGLRLIYFSYDVKMKEKGDIPEGYSVSREKKERFSLILESASTNQTSMYLCASRGGSTDTQYFGPGTRLTVL.

The chain joins TRBV7-2 to TRBJ2-7, with TRBD1 matching 7 bases. There are 15 residues in the CDR3. Germline assignment: CDR1 SGHTA and CDR2 FQGNSA. Trimming took 1 base from V and 2 from J; bases not matched to a gene: 5. CDR3 in DNA: TGTGCCAGCAGCTTAGGTCGGACAGGAACCTACGAGCAGTACTTC. Its translation: CASSLGRTGTYEQYF. The full variable domain, its missing parts supplied by reference TRBV7-2 and TRBJ2-7, is GAGVSQSPSNKVTEKGKDVELRCDPISGHTALYWYRQSLGQGLEFLIYFQGNSAPDKSGLPSDRFSAERTGGSVSTLTIQRTQQEDSAVYLCASSLGRTGTYEQYFGPGTRLTVT.

This chain joins TRBV21-1 and TRBJ1-3; TRBD1 reflects the table's D call only, with no check against the DNA. TRBV21-1 is labeled a pseudogene. The CDR3 consists of 15 residues. CDR3 residues: CASSQTGLSGNTIYF. DNA of the CDR3: TGTGCCAGCAGTCAAACAGGGTTATCTGGAAACACCATATATTTT.

This rearrangement joins TRBV7-6 to TRBJ2-2; 8 bases match TRBD2. The CDR3 totals 15 residues. Germline assignment: CDR1 SGHVS and CDR2 FNYEAQ. V shed 7 bases, J shed 8 bases, and the junction held 12 bases outside the gene matches. CDR3 protein: CASTPGLVVGGELFF. The CDR3 DNA sequence: TGTGCCAGCACCCCGGGACTAGTTGTAGGTGGGGAGCTGTTTTTT.

The chain has TRBV3-1 (or the pseudogene TRBV3-2) and TRBJ1-6, with a possible D match to TRBD1 (5 bases). The length of the CDR3 is 14 residues. The germline V gene has CDR1 LGHDT and CDR2 YNNKEL (reference sequence). Between the trimmed V and J ends, which lost 3 bases and 8 bases, there was a span of 11 bases. CDR3 sequence: CASSQRGGDSPLHF. As DNA, the CDR3 is TGTGCCAGCAGCCAGCGGGGAGGGGATTCACCCCTCCACTTT.